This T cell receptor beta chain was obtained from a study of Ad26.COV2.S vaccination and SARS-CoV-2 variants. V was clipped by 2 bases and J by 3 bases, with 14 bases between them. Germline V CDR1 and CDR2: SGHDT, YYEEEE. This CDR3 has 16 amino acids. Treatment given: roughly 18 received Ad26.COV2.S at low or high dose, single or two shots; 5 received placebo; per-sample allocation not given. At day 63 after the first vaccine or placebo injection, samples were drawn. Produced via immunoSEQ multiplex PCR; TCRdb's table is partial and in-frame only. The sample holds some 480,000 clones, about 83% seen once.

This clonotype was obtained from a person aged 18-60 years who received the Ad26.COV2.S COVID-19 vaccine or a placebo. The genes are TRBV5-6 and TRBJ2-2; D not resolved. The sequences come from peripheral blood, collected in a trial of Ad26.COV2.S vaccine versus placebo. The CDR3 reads CASSFGNWPHTGELFF. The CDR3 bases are TGTGCCAGCAGCTTCGGTAATTGGCCCCACACCGGGGAGCTGTTTTTT.